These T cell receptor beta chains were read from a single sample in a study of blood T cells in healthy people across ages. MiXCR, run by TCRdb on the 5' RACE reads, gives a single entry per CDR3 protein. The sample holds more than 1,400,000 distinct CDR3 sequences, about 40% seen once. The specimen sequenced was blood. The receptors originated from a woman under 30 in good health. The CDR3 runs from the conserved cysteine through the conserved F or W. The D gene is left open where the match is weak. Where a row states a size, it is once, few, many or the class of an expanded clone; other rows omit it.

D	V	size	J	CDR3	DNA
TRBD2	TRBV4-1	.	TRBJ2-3	CASSQQEVLAGSTDTQYF	TGCGCCAGCAGCCAACAAGAGGTGCTAGCGGGTAGCACAGATACGCAGTATTTT
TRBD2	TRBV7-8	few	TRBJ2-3	CASSLMTSGTDTQYF	TGTGCCAGCAGCTTAATGACTAGCGGGACAGATACGCAGTATTTT
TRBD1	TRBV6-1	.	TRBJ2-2	CASSELRGPGELFF	TGTGCCAGCAGTGAACTCAGGGGGCCCGGGGAGCTGTTTTTT
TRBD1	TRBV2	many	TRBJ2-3	CASSPTGGTDTQYF	TGTGCCAGCAGTCCTACAGGGGGCACAGATACGCAGTATTTT
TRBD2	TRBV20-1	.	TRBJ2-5	CSARDPAGGRQETQYF	TGCAGTGCTAGAGACCCAGCGGGAGGTCGCCAAGAGACCCAGTACTTC
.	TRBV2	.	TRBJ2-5	CASSEANQETQYF	TGTGCCAGCAGTGAGGCTAACCAAGAGACCCAGTACTTC
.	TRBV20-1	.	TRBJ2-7	CSVLKDGGYEQYF	TGCAGTGTTCTAAAGGATGGGGGATACGAGCAGTACTTC
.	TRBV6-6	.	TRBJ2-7	CASSQDYQSSYNEQYF	TGTGCCAGCAGTCAGGACTACCAGAGCTCCTACAATGAGCAGTACTTC
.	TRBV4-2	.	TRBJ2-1	CASSQADQTGNEQFF	TGTGCCAGCAGCCAAGCGGACCAGACGGGCAATGAGCAGTTCTTC
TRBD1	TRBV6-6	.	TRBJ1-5	CASSSAGQGAFQPQHF	TGTGCCAGCAGCTCCGCCGGACAGGGGGCTTTTCAGCCCCAGCATTTT
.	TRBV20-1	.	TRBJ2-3	CSAREAQKTDTQYF	TGCAGTGCTAGAGAGGCCCAGAAGACAGATACGCAGTATTTT
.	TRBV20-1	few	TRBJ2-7	CSASDTQATTYEQYF	TGCAGTGCTAGCGATACTCAGGCTACGACCTACGAGCAGTACTTC
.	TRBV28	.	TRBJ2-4	CASSSWGEAKNIQYF	TGTGCCAGCAGTTCATGGGGGGAAGCCAAAAACATTCAGTACTTC
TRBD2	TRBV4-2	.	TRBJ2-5	CASSQGVAGGYQETQYF	TGTGCCAGCAGCCAAGGGGTAGCGGGGGGTTACCAAGAGACCCAGTACTTC
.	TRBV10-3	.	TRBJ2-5	CAARLSPQETQYF	TGTGCCGCGCGACTCTCTCCCCAAGAGACCCAGTACTTC
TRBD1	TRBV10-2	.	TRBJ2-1	CAGRTGYNEQFF	TGCGCCGGCCGGACAGGCTACAATGAGCAGTTCTTC
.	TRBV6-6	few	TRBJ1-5	CASSSGLRSNQPQHF	TGTGCCAGCAGTTCGGGCCTCCGTAGCAATCAGCCCCAGCATTTT
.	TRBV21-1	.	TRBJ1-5	CASSKAFRGSQPQHF	TGTGCCAGCAGCAAAGCGTTCAGGGGTTCACAGCCCCAGCATTTT
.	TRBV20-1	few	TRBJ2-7	CSASPNAPYEQYF	TGCAGTGCTAGCCCCAACGCCCCCTACGAGCAGTACTTC